There are many counts of the clone carrying this TCR beta chain. Its matching antigen is unknown. Individual cDNA molecules received unique molecular identifiers during library preparation. From the 5' RACE reads, TCRdb called clonotypes with MiXCR, one entry per CDR3 protein. This sample has about 33,000 distinct CDR3 sequences, with under 5% found just once. The data belong to a study of early T cells in non-severe SARS-CoV-2 infection. Looking at the study overall: Unsorted whole blood bulk RNA was sequenced, with unpaired chains. Points from the study as a whole: VDJdb matching skewed toward anti-spike CD8 responses, missing private and CD4 specificities.

The CDR3 loop spans 16 amino acids. V shed 5 bases, J shed 1 base, and the junction held 11 bases outside the gene matches. Germline V gene data show CDR1 as MNHEY and CDR2 as SMNVEV (reference sequence). Sequenced: whole blood. The genes are TRBV27 and TRBJ2-7, with 7 bases matching TRBD1. This receptor was identified in an adult who was a healthcare worker with PCR-confirmed SARS-CoV-2 infection or an uninfected control (not recorded which). The CDR3 nucleotides are TGTGCCAGCAGTGCGCCGCGGACAGGAACGTCCTACGAGCAGTACTTC. This translates into CASSAPRTGTSYEQYF.